A single sample is the source of the 15 T cell receptor beta chains below, sequenced in a study of T cells in Graves' hyperthyroidism and ophthalmopathy. RNA transcripts served as the template for amplifying TCR beta CDR3 regions. An initial round of RT-PCR targeting the TCR CDR3 relied on the HTBI primer set. TCRdb fed the multiplex PCR reads into MiXCR, producing one record per CDR3 protein. Altogether under 350,000 distinct CDR3 sequences are present, about 20% being singletons, with the ten largest covering about 53%. Material: blood. Receptors originate from a woman between 50 and 59 years old with Graves' hyperthyroidism.

This clonotype was seen ten or more times. The chain combines TRBV2 with TRBJ2-1; 7 bases align to TRBD2. This CDR3 contains 16 residues. V shed 4 bases and J 2 bases; nucleotides not matched to a gene: 8. Germline assignment: CDR1 SNHLY and CDR2 FYNNEI. CDR3 nucleotide sequence: TGTGCCAGCAGTGGATTCGGGGACTACCCCTACAATGAGCAGTTCTTC. Its protein product is CASSGFGDYPYNEQFF.

This clonotype came up a few times. The rearrangement links TRBV19 to TRBJ1-1; 9 bases align to TRBD1. The CDR3 runs to 16 residues. With 8 bases clipped from V and 5 bases from J, the junction kept 15 bases outside the gene matches. CDR1 is LNHDA, CDR2 SQIVND, per germline (reference sequence). This chain's CDR3 is CASSPDRGGFTTEAFF. For the CDR3, the DNA is TGTGCCAGTTCTCCGGACAGGGGAGGTTTTACAACTGAAGCTTTCTTT.

V and J are TRBV2 and TRBJ2-7; D is possibly TRBD1 (6 bases). Deletions cut 3 bases from V and 6 bases from J, with 12 bases between. Germline values: CDR1 SNHLY, CDR2 FYNNEI. This CDR3 region has 13 residues. As DNA, the CDR3 is TGTGCCAGCAGTGACCAGGGGCCGGGCGAGCAGTACTTC. Translating it yields CASSDQGPGEQYF.

The gene calls are TRBV27 and TRBJ2-4; D may be TRBD1 (6 bases). V was shortened by 6 bases and J by 0 bases, with 15 bases between the two germline ends. Per germline, CDR1 MNHEY and CDR2 SMNVEV (reference sequence). The CDR3 loop spans 16 amino acids. The CDR3 DNA reads TGTGCCAGCAGCTTTAGAGGACAGATAGCCAAAAACATTCAGTACTTC. This gives the protein CASSFRGQIAKNIQYF.

This chain connects TRBV3-1 to TRBJ2-1; D gene unclear. The V end lost 0 bases, the J end lost 5 bases, and 11 bases lay between the germline ends. Germline V gene data show CDR1 as LGHDT and CDR2 as YNNKEL (reference sequence). This CDR3 is built from 15 residues. CDR3 in amino acids: CASSQDLNSNNEQFF. DNA for the CDR3: TGTGCCAGCAGCCAAGATCTAAATAGCAACAATGAGCAGTTCTTC.

This clonotype has at least ten counts. V is TRBV5-1 and J is TRBJ2-3, with D possibly being TRBD2 (6 bases). Germline V lookup: CDR1 SGHRS, CDR2 YFSETQ. This CDR3 is 15 amino acids long. V was shortened by 0 bases and J by 2 bases, with 10 bases between the two germline ends. CDR3 sequence: CASSLAGGTTDTQYF. DNA for the CDR3: TGCGCCAGCAGCTTGGCCGGAGGGACCACAGATACGCAGTATTTT.

Comment on this clonotype: One base away lies a much larger clone, so this may be a sequencing read error. V gene TRBV11-2 combines with J gene TRBJ2-7; D is possibly TRBD1 or TRBD2 (6 bases each). V lost 1 base to trimming and J lost 6 bases, with 13 bases between them. This CDR3 region has 14 residues. From germline, CDR1 is SGHAT and CDR2 FQNNGV. The CDR3 spells CASSLGTGAVEQYV. The CDR3 coding sequence is TGTGCCAGCAGCTTAGGTACGGGGGCCGTCGAGCAGTACGTC.

V is TRBV3-1 and J is TRBJ2-3; D might be TRBD1 (7 bases). The CDR3 has 16 residues. The ends were cut back, 3 bases at V and 0 bases at J, with 13 bases in the middle. Per germline, CDR1 LGHDT and CDR2 YNNKEL (reference sequence). CDR3 nucleotide sequence: TGTGCCAGCAGCCAGGACAGGAGCGGGAGCACAGATACGCAGTATTTT. Translated: CASSQDRSGSTDTQYF.

In its sample, this clonotype was seen many times. This chain connects TRBV2 to TRBJ1-6; 7 positions agree with TRBD1. CDR3 size: 14 residues. After removal of 6 bases from V and 6 bases from J, the junction contained 5 bases not matched to a gene. Germline CDR1 reads SNHLY; CDR2 reads FYNNEI. The CDR3 sequence is CASRDRTPNSPLHF. As DNA, the CDR3 is TGTGCCAGCAGGGACAGGACACCTAATTCACCCCTCCACTTT.

The chain joins TRBV11-3 to TRBJ2-3; 9 nucleotides agree with TRBD2. The CDR3 runs 15 residues. Germline V CDR1 and CDR2: SGHNT, YENEEA. V gave up 5 bases and J gave up 8 bases; unmatched junction bases: 11. CDR3 region: CASSQSGGGASTQYF. The CDR3 DNA reads TGTGCCAGCAGCCAGTCAGGCGGGGGGGCCTCTACGCAGTATTTT.

In its sample, this clonotype was seen a few times. V is TRBV11-2 and J is TRBJ2-3; D is possibly TRBD2 (5 bases). CDR1 SGHAT and CDR2 FQNNGV come from the germline V gene. V was cut by 2 bases and J by 1 base, with 10 bases left in between. CDR3 length: 15 amino acids. DNA of the CDR3: TGTGCCAGCAGCTTAATCGCGGGCCGCACAGATACGCAGTATTTT. This sequence encodes CASSLIAGRTDTQYF.

The gene calls are TRBV5-1 and TRBJ2-1; 8 positions agree with TRBD1. The CDR3 sequence is 15 residues long. V shed 4 bases and J 6 bases; nucleotides not matched to a gene: 9. The germline V gene encodes CDR1 SGHRS and CDR2 YFSETQ. CDR3 nucleotide sequence: TGCGCCAGCAGCGAAACCGGGACAGGCTTCAATGAGCAGTTCTTC. It translates to CASSETGTGFNEQFF.

The rearrangement joins TRBV20-1 to TRBJ2-7; D is perhaps TRBD1 or TRBD2 (6 bases each). V was cut by 2 bases and J by 4 bases, with 18 bases left in between. Germline CDR1 and CDR2: DFQATT and SNEGSKA (reference sequence). This CDR3 comprises 15 residues. The CDR3 spells CSARPAGGGRYEQYF. The DNA for the CDR3 is TGCAGTGCTAGACCCGCCGGTGGGGGGCGGTACGAGCAGTACTTC.

The chain combines TRBV20-1 with TRBJ2-7; a weak D match, TRBD1 (5 bases). The V gene lost 6 bases and the J gene lost 4 bases, with 16 bases spanning the gap. The CDR3 totals 13 residues. Germline V CDR1 and CDR2: DFQATT, SNEGSKA (reference sequence). DNA of the CDR3: TGCAGTGCCCCCGTCCAGGGCCAGTACGAGCAGTACTTC. As protein: CSAPVQGQYEQYF.

At least ten counts were recorded for this clonotype. V usage is TRBV13 and J usage is TRBJ2-3; TRBD2 agrees at 10 bases. The V gene end was trimmed by 2 bases and the J gene end by 5 bases; junction bases not matched to a gene: 10. This CDR3 is 17 amino acids long. The V gene's germline CDR1 is PRHDT and CDR2 FYEKMQ (reference sequence). In DNA form, the CDR3 reads TGTGCCAGCAGCTTATGGAGCGGGAGGGCCGTTAAAGATACGCAGTATTTT. It yields the protein CASSLWSGRAVKDTQYF.